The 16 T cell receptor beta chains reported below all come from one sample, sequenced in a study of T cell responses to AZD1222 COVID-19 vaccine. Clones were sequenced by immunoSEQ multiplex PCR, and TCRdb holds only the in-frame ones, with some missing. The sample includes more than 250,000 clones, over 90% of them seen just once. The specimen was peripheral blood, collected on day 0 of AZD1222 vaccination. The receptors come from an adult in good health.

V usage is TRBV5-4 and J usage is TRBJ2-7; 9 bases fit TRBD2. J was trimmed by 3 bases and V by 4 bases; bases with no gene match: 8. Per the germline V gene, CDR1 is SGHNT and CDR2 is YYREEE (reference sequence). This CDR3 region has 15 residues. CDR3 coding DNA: TGTGCCAGCAGCCCGGACCCTAGCGGGGACTACGAGCAGTACTTC. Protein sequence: CASSPDPSGDYEQYF.

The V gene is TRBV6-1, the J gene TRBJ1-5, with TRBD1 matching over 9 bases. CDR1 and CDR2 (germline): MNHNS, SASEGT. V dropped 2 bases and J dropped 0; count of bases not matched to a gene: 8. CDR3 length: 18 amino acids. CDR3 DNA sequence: TGTGCCAGCAGTGAAAGGACAGGGGTAACTTATAGCAATCAGCCCCAGCATTTT. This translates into CASSERTGVTYSNQPQHF.

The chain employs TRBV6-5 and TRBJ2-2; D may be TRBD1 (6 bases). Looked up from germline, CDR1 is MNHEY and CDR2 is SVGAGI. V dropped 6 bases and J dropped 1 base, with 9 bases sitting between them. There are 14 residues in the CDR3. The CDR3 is CASSRQVNTGELFF. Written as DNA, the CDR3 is TGTGCCAGCAGCCGACAGGTGAACACCGGGGAGCTGTTTTTT.

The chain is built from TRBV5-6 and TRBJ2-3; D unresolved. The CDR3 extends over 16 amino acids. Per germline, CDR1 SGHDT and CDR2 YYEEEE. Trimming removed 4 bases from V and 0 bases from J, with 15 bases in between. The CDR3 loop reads CASSDSRLYSTDTQYF. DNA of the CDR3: TGTGCCAGCAGCGATAGCAGACTTTATAGCACAGATACGCAGTATTTT.

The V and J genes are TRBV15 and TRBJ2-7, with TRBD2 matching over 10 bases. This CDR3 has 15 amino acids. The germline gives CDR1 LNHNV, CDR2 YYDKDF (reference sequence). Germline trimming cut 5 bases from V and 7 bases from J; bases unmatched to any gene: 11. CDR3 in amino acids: CATSSGLAGVREQYF. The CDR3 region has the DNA TGTGCCACCAGCTCTGGGCTAGCGGGAGTGAGGGAGCAGTACTTC.

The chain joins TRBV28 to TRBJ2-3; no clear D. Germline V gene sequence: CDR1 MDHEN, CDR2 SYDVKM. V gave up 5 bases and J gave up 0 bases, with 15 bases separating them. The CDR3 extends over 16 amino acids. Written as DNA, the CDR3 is TGTGCCAGCAGTGGATCTGGCAGCCCTAGCACAGATACGCAGTATTTT. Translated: CASSGSGSPSTDTQYF.

DNA of the CDR3: TGTGCCAGCAGCCAAACTAGCGGGGGAAGGAACGAGCAGTACTTC. This codes for CASSQTSGGRNEQYF. The rearrangement links TRBV3-1 (or the pseudogene TRBV3-2) to TRBJ2-7, with 11 bases identical to TRBD2. V shed 2 bases and J 5 bases; nucleotides not matched to a gene: 5. The germline V gene encodes CDR1 LGHDT and CDR2 YNNKEL (reference sequence). The length of the CDR3 is 15 residues.

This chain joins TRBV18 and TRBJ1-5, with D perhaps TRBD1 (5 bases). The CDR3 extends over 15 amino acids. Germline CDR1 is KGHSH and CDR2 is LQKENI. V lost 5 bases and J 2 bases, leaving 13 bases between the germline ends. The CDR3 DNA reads TGTGCCAGCTCATTTGGCAGGGAAGGCAATCAGCCCCAGCATTTT. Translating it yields CASSFGREGNQPQHF.

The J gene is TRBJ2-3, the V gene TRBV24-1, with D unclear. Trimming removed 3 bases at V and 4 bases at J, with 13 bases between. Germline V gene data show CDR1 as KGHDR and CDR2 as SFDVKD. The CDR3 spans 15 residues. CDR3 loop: CATSDGSRASDTQYF. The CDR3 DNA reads TGTGCCACCAGTGATGGAAGTAGGGCGTCAGATACGCAGTATTTT.

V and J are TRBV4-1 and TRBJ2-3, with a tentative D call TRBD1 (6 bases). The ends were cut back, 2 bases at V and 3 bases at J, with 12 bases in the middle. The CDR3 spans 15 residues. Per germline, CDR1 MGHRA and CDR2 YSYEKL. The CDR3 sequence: CASSQITGQTDTQYF. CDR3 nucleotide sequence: TGCGCCAGCAGCCAAATTACGGGACAAACAGATACGCAGTATTTT.

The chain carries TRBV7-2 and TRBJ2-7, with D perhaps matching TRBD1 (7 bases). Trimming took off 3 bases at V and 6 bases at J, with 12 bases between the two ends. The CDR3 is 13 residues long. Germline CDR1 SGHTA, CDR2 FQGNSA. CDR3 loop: CASSFGTAGEQYF. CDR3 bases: TGTGCCAGCAGCTTTGGGACAGCGGGCGAGCAGTACTTC.

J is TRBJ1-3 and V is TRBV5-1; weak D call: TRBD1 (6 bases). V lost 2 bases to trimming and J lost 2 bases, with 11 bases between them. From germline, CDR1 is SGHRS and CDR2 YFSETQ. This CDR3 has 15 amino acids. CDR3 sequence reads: CASSLQGTTGNTIYF. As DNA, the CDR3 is TGCGCCAGCAGCTTACAGGGAACGACTGGAAACACCATATATTTT.

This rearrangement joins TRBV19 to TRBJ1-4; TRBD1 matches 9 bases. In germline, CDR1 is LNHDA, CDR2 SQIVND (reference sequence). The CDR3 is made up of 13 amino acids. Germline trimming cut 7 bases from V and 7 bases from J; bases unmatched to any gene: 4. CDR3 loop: CASNDRGSEKLFF. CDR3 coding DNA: TGTGCCAGTAATGACAGGGGGAGTGAAAAACTGTTTTTT.

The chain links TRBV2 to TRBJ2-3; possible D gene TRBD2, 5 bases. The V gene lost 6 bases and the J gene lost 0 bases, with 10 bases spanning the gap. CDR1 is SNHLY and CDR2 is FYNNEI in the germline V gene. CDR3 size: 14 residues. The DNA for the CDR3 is TGTGCCAGCAGGAGGACTGGCAGCACAGATACGCAGTATTTT. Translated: CASRRTGSTDTQYF.

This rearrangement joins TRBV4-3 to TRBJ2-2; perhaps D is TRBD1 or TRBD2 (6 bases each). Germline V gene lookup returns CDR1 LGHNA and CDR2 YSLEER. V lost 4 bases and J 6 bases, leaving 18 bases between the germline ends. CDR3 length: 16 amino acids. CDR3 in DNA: TGCGCCAGCAGCCTCTTAAAGGGGGAGGTGGCCGGGGAGCTGTTTTTT. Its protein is CASSLLKGEVAGELFF.

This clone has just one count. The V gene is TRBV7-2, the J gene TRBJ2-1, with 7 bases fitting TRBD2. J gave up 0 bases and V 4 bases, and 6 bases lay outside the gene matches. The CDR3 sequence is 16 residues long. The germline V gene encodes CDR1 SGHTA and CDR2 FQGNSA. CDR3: CASSSYGGSSYNEQFF. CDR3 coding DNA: TGTGCCAGCAGCTCCTATGGCGGGAGCTCCTACAATGAGCAGTTCTTC.